This T cell receptor (beta chain) was recorded in a study of T cell responses to AZD1222 COVID-19 vaccine. Repertoires were generated with immunoSEQ multiplex PCR, while TCRdb's copy carries only in-frame clones and drops some. The data show roughly 140,000 clones, 90% to 95% seen once. In regard to this clone: Its antigen remains unidentified.

The study, taken as a whole, reports: Among those given AZD1222, only 5 to 7 were seropositive at baseline.

Germline CDR1 and CDR2: SQVTM and ANQGSEA. This CDR3 region has 12 residues. V was shortened by 6 bases and J by 5 bases, with 13 bases between the two germline ends. Specimen: peripheral blood, collected 28 days after the second AZD1222 dose. The sequence was obtained from an adult who received the AZD1222 COVID-19 vaccine. J is TRBJ1-1 and V is TRBV29-1; D is undetermined. CDR3 bases: TGCAGCGTACTCAAGGTCGGGACTGAAGCTTTCTTT. As protein: CSVLKVGTEAFF. Full variable domain (outside the CDR3, taken from reference TRBV29-1 and TRBJ1-1): SAVISQKPSRDICQRGTSLTIQCQVDSQVTMMFWYRQQPGQSLTLIATANQGSEATYESGFVIDKFPISRPNLTFSTLTVSNMSPEDSSIYLCSVLKVGTEAFFGQGTRLTVV.